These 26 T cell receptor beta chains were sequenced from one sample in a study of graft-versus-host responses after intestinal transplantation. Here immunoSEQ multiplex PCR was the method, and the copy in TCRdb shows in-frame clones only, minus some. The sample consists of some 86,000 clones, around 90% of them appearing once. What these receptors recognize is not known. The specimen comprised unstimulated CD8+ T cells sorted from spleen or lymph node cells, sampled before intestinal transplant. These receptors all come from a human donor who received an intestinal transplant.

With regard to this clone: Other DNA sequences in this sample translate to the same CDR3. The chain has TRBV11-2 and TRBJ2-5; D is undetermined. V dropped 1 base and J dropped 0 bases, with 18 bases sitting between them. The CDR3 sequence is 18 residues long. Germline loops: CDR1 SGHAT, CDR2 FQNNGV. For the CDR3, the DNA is TGTGCCAGCAGCTTAGTAATTGTGGATAGGGTCTACCAAGAGACCCAGTACTTC. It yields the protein CASSLVIVDRVYQETQYF.

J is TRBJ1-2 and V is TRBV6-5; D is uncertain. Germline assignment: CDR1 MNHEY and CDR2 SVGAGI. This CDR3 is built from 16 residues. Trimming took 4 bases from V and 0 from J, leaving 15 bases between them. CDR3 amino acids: CASSSTTGAPNYGYTF. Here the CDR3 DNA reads TGTGCCAGCAGTTCGACGACGGGAGCCCCTAACTATGGCTACACCTTC.

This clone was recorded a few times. CDR3 region: CASSLLAGADTQYF. In DNA form, the CDR3 reads TGTGCCAGCAGCTTACTAGCGGGAGCAGATACGCAGTATTTT. J is TRBJ2-3 and V is TRBV7-3, with 10 bases aligning to TRBD2. CDR1 and CDR2 from the germline V gene are SGHTA and FQGTGA. The CDR3 has 14 residues. Losses at the gene ends were 2 bases for V and 4 bases for J; bases not matched to a gene: 0.

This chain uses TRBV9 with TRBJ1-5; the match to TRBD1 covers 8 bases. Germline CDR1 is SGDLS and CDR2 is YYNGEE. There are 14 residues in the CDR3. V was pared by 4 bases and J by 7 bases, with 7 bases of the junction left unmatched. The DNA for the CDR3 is TGTGCCAGCAGCCCGACAGGGGCGGAGCAGCCCCAGCATTTT. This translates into CASSPTGAEQPQHF.

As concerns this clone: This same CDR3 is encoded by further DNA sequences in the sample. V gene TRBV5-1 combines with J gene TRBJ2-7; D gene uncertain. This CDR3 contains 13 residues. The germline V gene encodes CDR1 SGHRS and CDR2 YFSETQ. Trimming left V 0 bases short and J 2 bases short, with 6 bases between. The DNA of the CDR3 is TGCGCCAGCAGCTTGGCCGATCCCTACGAGCAGTACTTC. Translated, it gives CASSLADPYEQYF. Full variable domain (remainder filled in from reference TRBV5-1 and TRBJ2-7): KAGVTQTPRYLIKTRGQQVTLSCSPISGHRSVSWYQQTPGQGLQFLFEYFSETQRNKGNFPGRFSGRQFSNSRSEMNVSTLELGDSALYLCASSLADPYEQYFGPGTRLTVT.

The CDR3 DNA reads TGTGCCTGGAGTTCGGGACAGGGTAGTCAGCCCCAGCATTTT. Translation: CAWSSGQGSQPQHF. The genes are TRBV30 and TRBJ1-5, with 9 bases aligning to TRBD1. The CDR3 length is 14 residues. After removal of 2 bases from V and 6 bases from J, the junction contained 5 bases not matched to a gene. Germline assignment: CDR1 GTSNPN and CDR2 SVGIG (reference sequence).

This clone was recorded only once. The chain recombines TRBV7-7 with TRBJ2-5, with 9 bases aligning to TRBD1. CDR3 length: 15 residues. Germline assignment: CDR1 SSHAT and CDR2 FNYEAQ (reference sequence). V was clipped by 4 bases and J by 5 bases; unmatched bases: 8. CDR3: CASSSSTGGLETQYF. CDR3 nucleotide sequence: TGTGCCAGCAGCTCGTCGACAGGGGGTTTGGAGACCCAGTACTTC.

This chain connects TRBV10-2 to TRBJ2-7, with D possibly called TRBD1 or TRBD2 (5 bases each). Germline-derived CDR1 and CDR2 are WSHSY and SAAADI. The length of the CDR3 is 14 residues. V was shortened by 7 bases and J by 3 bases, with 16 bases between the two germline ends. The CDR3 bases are TGCGCCAGCATGGGAGTAATAGGGGACTACGAGCAGTACTTC. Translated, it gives CASMGVIGDYEQYF.

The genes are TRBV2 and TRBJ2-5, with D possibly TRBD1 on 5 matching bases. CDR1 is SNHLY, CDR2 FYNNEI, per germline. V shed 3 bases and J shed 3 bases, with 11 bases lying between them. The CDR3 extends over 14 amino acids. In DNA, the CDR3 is TGTGCCAGCAGTGAGGGGCAGGTCGAAGAGACCCAGTACTTC. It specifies CASSEGQVEETQYF.

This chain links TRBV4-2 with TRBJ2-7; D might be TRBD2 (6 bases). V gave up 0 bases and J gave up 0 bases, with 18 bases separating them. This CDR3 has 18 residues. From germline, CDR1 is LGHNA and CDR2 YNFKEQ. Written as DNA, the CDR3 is TGTGCCAGCAGCCAAGATTTCACAGGAGGGCCTAGCTCCTACGAGCAGTACTTC. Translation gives CASSQDFTGGPSSYEQYF.

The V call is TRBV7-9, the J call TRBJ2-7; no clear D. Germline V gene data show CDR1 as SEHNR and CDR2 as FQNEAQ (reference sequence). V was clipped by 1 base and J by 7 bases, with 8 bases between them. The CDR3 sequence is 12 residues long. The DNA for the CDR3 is TGTGCCAGCAGCTTAGTGGGGAAGGAGCAGTACTTC. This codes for CASSLVGKEQYF.

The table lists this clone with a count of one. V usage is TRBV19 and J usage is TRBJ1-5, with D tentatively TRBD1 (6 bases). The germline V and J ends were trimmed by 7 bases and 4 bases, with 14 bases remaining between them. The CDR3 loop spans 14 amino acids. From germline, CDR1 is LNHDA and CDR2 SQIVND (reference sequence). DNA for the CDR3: TGTGCCAGTATCGCGGGACACCTGAATCAGCCCCAGCATTTT. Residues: CASIAGHLNQPQHF.

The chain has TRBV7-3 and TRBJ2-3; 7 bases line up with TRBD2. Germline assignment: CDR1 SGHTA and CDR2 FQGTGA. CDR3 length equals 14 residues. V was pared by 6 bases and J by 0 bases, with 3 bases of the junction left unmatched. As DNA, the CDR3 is TGTGCCAGCAGTCTTAGCGGGAGCACAGATACGCAGTATTTT. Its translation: CASSLSGSTDTQYF.

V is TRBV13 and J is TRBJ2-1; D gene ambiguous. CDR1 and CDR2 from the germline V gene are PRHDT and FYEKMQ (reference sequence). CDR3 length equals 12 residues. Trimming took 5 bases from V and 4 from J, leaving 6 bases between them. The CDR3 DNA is TGTGCCAGCAGCCCATGGTACAATGAGCAGTTCTTC. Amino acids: CASSPWYNEQFF.

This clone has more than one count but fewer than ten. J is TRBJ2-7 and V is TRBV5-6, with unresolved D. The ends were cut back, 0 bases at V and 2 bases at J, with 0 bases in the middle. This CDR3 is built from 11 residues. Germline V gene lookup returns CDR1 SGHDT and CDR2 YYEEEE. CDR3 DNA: TGTGCCAGCAGCTTGGCCTACGAGCAGTACTTC. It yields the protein CASSLAYEQYF.

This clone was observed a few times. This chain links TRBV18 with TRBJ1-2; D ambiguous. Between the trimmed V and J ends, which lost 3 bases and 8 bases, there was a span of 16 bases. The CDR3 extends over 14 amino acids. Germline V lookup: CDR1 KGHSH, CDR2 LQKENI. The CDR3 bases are TGTGCCAGCTCACCGGACGTAGACGCTTTCGGCTACACCTTC. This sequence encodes CASSPDVDAFGYTF.

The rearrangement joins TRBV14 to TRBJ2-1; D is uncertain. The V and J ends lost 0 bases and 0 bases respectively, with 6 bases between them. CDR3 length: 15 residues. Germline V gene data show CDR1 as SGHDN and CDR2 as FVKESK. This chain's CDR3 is CASSQDPSSYNEQFF. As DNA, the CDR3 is TGTGCCAGCAGCCAAGATCCCAGCTCCTACAATGAGCAGTTCTTC. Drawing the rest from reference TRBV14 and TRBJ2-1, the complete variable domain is EAGVTQFPSHSVIEKGQTVTLRCDPISGHDNLYWYRRVMGKEIKFLLHFVKESKQDESGMPNNRFLAERTGGTYSTLKVQPAELEDSGVYFCASSQDPSSYNEQFFGPGTRLTVL.

The CDR3 nucleotides are TGTGCCACCAGCATGGGGGGGAGCTATGGCTACACCTTC. It specifies CATSMGGSYGYTF. The chain combines TRBV15 with TRBJ1-2, with a possible D match to TRBD1 (5 bases). The CDR3 sequence is 13 residues long. V was cut by 4 bases and J by 4 bases, with 10 bases left in between. The V gene's germline CDR1 is LNHNV and CDR2 YYDKDF (reference sequence).

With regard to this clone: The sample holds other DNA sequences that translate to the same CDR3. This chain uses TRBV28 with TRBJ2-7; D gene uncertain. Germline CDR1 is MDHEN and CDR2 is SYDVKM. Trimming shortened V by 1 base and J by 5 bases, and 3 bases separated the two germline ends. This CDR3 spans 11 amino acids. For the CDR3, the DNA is TGTGCCAGCAGTTTATCCCACGAGCAGTACTTC. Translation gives CASSLSHEQYF. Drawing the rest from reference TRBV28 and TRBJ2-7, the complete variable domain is DVKVTQSSRYLVKRTGEKVFLECVQDMDHENMFWYRQDPGLGLRLIYFSYDVKMKEKGDIPEGYSVSREKKERFSLILESASTNQTSMYLCASSLSHEQYFGPGTRLTVT.

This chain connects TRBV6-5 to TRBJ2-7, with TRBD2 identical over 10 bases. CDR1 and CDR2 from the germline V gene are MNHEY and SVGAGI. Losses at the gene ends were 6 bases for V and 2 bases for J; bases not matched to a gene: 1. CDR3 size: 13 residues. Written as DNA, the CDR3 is TGTGCCAGCAGAGCGGGAGGGACCTACGAGCAGTACTTC. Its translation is CASRAGGTYEQYF.

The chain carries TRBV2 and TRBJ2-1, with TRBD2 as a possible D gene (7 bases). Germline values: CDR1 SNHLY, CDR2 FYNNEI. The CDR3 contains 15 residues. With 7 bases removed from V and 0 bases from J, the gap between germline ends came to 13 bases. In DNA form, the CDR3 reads TGTGCCAGCAAGGGGGGAGGGGGCTCCTACAATGAGCAGTTCTTC. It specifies CASKGGGGSYNEQFF.

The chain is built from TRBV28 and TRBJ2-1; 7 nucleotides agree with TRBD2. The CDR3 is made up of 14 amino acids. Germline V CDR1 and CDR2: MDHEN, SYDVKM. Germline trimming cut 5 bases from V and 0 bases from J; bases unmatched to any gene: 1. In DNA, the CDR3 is TGTGCCAGCAGTCTAGCGGTCTCCTACAATGAGCAGTTCTTC. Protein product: CASSLAVSYNEQFF.

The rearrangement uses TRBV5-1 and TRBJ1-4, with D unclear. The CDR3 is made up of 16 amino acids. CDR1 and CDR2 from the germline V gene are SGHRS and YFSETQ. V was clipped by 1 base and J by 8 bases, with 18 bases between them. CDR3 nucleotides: TGCGCCAGCAGCTTGCGTTGTACACCCCGAAGGGAAAAACTGTTTTTT. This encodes CASSLRCTPRREKLFF.

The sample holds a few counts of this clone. CDR3 protein: CASNLGGEQYF. CDR3 nucleotides: TGTGCCAGCAATCTGGGGGGCGAGCAGTACTTC. The V gene is TRBV6-1, the J gene TRBJ2-7; tentatively, D is TRBD2 (6 bases). Deletions cut 7 bases from V and 6 bases from J, with 10 bases between. The CDR3 has 11 amino acids. Germline CDR1 reads MNHNS; CDR2 reads SASEGT.

The CDR3 coding sequence is TGTGCCAGTAGTATAGGAGCGGGAGGTTACAATGAGCAGTTCTTC. Amino acids: CASSIGAGGYNEQFF. This sequence joins TRBV19 and TRBJ2-1; 9 positions agree with TRBD2. J gave up 4 bases and V 1 base, and 2 bases lay outside the gene matches. The CDR3 is 15 residues long. Germline CDR1 reads LNHDA; CDR2 reads SQIVND (reference sequence).

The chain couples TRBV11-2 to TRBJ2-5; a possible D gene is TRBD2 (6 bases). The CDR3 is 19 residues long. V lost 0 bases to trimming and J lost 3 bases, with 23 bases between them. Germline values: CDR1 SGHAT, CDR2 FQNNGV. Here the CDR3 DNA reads TGTGCCAGCAGCTTAGATCCCTTTAAGGAGACTAGTTCTAAAGAGACCCAGTACTTC. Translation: CASSLDPFKETSSKETQYF.